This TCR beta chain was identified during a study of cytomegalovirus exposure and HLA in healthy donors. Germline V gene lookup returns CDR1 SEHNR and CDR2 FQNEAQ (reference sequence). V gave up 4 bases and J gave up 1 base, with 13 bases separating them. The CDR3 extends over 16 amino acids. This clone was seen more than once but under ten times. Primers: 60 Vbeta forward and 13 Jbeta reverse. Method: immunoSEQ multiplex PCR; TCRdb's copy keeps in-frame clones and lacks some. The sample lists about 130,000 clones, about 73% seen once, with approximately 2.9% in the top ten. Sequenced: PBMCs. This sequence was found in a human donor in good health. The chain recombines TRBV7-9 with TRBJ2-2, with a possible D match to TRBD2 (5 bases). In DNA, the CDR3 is TGTGCCAGCAGCTCCGAGCGGAGATGGAACACCGGGGAGCTGTTTTTT. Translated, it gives CASSSERRWNTGELFF.